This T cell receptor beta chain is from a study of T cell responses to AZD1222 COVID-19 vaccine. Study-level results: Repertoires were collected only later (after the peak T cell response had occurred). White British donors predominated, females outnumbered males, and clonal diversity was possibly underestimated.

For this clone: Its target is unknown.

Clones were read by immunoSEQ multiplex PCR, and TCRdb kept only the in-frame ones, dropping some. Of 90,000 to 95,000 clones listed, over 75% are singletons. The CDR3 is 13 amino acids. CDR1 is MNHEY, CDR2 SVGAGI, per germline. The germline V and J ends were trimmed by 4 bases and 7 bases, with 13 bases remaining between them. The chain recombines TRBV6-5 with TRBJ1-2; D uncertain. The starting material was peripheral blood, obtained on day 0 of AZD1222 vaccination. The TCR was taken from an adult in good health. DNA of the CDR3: TGTGCCAGCAGTTCTGACGGTCTCCGTGGCTACACCTTC. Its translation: CASSSDGLRGYTF.